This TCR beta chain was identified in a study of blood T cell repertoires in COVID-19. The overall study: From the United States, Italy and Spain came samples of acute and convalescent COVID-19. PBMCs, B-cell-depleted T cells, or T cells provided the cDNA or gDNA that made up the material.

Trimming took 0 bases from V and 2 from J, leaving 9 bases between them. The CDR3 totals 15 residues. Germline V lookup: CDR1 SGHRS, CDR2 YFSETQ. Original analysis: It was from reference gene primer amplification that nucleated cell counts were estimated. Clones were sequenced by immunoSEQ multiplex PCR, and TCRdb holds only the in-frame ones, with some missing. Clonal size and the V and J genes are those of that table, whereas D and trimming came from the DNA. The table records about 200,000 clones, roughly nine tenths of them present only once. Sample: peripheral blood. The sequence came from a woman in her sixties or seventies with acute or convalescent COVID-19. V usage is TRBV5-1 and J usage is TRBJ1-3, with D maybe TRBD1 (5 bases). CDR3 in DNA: TGCGCCAGCAGCTTGGTAGGGGCAACTGGAAACACCATATATTTT. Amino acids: CASSLVGATGNTIYF.